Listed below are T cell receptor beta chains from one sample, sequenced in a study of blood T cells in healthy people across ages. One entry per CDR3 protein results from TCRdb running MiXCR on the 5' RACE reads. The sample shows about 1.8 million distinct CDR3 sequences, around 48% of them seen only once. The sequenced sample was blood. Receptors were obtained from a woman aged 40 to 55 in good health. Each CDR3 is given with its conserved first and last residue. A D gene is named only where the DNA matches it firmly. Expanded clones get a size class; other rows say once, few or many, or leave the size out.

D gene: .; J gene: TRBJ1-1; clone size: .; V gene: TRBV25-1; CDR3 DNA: TGTGCCAGCAGTGAATTGAATGGGGGAGCTACTGAAGCTTTCTTT; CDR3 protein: CASSELNGGATEAFF
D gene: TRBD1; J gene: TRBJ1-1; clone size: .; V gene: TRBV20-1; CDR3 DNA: TGCAGTGCTAAGCCGGGAACAGGGGGAGAGCGAGCTTTCTTT; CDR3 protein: CSAKPGTGGERAFF
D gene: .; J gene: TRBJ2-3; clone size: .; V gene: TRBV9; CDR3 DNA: TGTGCCAGCAGCGTAGGCAGTGGATCAGATACGCAGTATTTT; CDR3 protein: CASSVGSGSDTQYF
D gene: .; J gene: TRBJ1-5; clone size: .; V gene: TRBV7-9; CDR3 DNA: TGTGCCAGCAGCGCCCCGGGAATCGGTAATCAGCCCCAGCATTTT; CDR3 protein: CASSAPGIGNQPQHF
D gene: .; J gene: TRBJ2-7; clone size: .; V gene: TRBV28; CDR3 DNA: TGTGCCAGCAGTTCCGGACAGCGCGAGCAGTACTTC; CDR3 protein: CASSSGQREQYF
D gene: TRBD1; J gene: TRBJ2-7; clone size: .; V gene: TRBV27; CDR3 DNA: TGTGCCAGCAGTCTGGGACAGCTAGACTACGAGCAGTACTTC; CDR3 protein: CASSLGQLDYEQYF
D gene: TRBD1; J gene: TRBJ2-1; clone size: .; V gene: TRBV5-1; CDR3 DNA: TGCGCCAGCAGCCCGCGGACAGGGGGCGTAAATGAGCAGTTCTTC; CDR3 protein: CASSPRTGGVNEQFF
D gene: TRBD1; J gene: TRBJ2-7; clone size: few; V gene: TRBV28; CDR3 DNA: TGTGCCAGCAGTTTTCTGCCGGGACAGAGGGAGTACGAGCAGTACTTC; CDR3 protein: CASSFLPGQREYEQYF
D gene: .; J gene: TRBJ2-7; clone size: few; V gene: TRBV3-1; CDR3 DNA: TGTGCCAGCAGCCAATTACAGTTCTACGAGCAGTACTTC; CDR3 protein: CASSQLQFYEQYF
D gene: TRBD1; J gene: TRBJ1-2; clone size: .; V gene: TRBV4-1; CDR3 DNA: TGCGCCAGCAGCCAAGAGGGGACAGGGGGCGCGTCTGGCTACACCTTC; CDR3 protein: CASSQEGTGGASGYTF
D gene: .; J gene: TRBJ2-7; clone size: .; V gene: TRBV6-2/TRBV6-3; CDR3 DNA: TGTGCCAGCAGAGATAGCGGTAGCTCCTACGAGCAGTACTTC; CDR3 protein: CASRDSGSSYEQYF
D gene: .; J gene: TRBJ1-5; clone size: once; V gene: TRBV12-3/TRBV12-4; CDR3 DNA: TGTGCCAGCAGTTTAGGTGGCGGAAATGGGGCGCCCCAGCATTTT; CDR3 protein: CASSLGGGNGAPQHF
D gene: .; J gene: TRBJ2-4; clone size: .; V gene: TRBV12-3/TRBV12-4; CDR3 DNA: TGTGCCAGCAGGGCTAGGAGTAATGAGCAGTACTTC; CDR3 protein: CASRARSNEQYF
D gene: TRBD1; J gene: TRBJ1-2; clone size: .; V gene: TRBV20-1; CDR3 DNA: TGCAGTGCCCCTATACCGGGACAGGCCTATGGCTACACCTTC; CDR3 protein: CSAPIPGQAYGYTF
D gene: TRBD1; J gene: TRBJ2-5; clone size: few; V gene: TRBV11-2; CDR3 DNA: TGTGCCAGCAGCTTCCCGGGACAGGGTACGGAGACCCAGTACTTC; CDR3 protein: CASSFPGQGTETQYF
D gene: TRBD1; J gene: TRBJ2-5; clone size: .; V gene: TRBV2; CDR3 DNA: TGTGCCAGCAGTGGAGGTGGGACAGGGGTCCTCTTGGCCCAGTACTTC; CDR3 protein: CASSGGGTGVLLAQYF
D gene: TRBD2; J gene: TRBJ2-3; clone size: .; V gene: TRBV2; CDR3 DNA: TGTGCCAGCAGCGGCGGGGGGGTCACAGATACGCAGTATTTT; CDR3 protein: CASSGGGVTDTQYF
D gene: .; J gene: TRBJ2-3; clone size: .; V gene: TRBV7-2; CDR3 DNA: TGTGCCAGCAGCCCTACTCCAGCAGGGTGGGGGAGCACAGATACGCAGTATTTT; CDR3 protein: CASSPTPAGWGSTDTQYF
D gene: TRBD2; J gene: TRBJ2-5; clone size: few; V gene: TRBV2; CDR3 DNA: TGTGCCACCAAGGTTACTAGCGGGGAAGAGACCCAGTACTTC; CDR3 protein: CATKVTSGEETQYF
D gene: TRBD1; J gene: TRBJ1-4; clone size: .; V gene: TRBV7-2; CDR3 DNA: TGTGCCAGCAGCCCGGGACAGAGCTTTAATGAAAAACTGTTTTTT; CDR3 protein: CASSPGQSFNEKLFF
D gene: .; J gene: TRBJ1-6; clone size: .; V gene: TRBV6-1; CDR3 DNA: TGTGCCAGCAGTGTAGAAAGTAATTCACCCCTCCACTTT; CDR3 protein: CASSVESNSPLHF
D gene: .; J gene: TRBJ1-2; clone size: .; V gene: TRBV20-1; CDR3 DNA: TGCAGTGGCGGCAGGGGAGTTGGCTACACCTTC; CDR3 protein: CSGGRGVGYTF
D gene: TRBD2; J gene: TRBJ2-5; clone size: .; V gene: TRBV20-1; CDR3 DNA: TGCAGTGCTCCTCGACTAGCGGGGAACCAAGAGACCCAGTACTTC; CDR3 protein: CSAPRLAGNQETQYF
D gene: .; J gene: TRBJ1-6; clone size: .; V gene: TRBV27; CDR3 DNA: TGTGCCAGCAGTTTACTACCGGGCCAAGGTTCACCCCTCCACTTT; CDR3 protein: CASSLLPGQGSPLHF
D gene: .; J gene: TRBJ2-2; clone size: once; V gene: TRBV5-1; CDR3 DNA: TGCGCCAGCAGCTTGGCCCCACAAACCGGGGAGCTGTTTTTT; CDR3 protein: CASSLAPQTGELFF
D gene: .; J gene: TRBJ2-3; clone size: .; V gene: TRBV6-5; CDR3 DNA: TGTGCCAGCGTAAGGTCCCATAGCACAGATACGCAGTATTTT; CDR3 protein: CASVRSHSTDTQYF
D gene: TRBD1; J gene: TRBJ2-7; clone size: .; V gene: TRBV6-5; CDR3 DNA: TGTGCCAGCAGCTGGGGACAGGGGCGAGGCTACGAGCAGTACTTC; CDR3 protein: CASSWGQGRGYEQYF
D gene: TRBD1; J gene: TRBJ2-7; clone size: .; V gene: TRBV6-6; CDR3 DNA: TGTGCCAGCAGTACTACCTCAAGACAGGGTTTGACCTACGAGCAGTACTTC; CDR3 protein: CASSTTSRQGLTYEQYF
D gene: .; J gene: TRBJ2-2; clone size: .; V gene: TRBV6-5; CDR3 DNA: TGTGCCAGCAGTCCTCTAGGGGGTGGTAACACCGGGGAGCTGTTTTTT; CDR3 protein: CASSPLGGGNTGELFF
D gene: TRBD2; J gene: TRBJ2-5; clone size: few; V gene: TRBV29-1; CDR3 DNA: TGCAGCGTTGAAGGAGAGACTAGCGGGATACAAGAGACCCAGTACTTC; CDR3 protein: CSVEGETSGIQETQYF
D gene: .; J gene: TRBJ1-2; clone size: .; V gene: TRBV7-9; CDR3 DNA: TGTGCCAGCAGCCATGGACGGCCGTGGGGCTATGGCTACACCTTC; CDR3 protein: CASSHGRPWGYGYTF
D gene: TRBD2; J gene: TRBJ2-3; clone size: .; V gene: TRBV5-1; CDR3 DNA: TGCGCCAGCAGCTTGGCCCAGAAGGTTCGTCTAGCGGGGGCAGGGGATACGCAGTATTTT; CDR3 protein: CASSLAQKVRLAGAGDTQYF
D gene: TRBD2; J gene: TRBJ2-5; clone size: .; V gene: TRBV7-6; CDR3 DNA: TGTGCCAGCAGCTTAATGGGGGGGTGGCAAGAGACCCAGTACTTC; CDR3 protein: CASSLMGGWQETQYF
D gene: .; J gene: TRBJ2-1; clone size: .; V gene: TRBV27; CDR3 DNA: TGTGCCAGCAGTTTACGGTTTCTGGCGAATGAGCAGTTCTTC; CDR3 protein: CASSLRFLANEQFF
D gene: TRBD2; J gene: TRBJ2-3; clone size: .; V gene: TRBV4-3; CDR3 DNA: TGCGCCAGCAGCCGAGAAGACACCGGGACTAGCGCTGATACGCAGTATTTT; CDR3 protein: CASSREDTGTSADTQYF
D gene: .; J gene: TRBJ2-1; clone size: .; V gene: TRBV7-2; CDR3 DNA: TGTGCCAGCAGCCGGCCAGCGGGCCCGGGCTACAATGAGCAGTTCTTC; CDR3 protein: CASSRPAGPGYNEQFF
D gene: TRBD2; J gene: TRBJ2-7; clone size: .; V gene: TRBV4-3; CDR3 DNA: TGCGCCAGCACCCTCCGAGGGCTAGCGGGAGGCTACGGGCAGTACTTC; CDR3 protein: CASTLRGLAGGYGQYF
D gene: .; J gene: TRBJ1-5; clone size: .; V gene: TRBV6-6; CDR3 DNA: TGTGCCAGCAGTTACTCGATAAGAGGGATTAGCAATCAGCCCCAGCATTTT; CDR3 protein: CASSYSIRGISNQPQHF
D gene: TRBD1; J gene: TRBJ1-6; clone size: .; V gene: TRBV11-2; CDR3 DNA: TGTGCCAGCAGCACCCTCTCTAGACCGGGACAGGGATCACCCCTCCACTTT; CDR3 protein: CASSTLSRPGQGSPLHF
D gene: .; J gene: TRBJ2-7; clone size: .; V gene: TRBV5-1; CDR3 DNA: TGCGCCAGCAGCCACGGCGACAGCTCCTACGAGCAGTACTTC; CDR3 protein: CASSHGDSSYEQYF
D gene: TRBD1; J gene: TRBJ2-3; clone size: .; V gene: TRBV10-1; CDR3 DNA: TGCGCCAGCAGTACCGGGACAGCGGACACAGATACGCAGTATTTT; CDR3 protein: CASSTGTADTDTQYF
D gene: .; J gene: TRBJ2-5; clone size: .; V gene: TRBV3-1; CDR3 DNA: TGTGCCAGCAGCCGTGAGGGGGTAGGAGACGAGACCCAGTACTTC; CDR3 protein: CASSREGVGDETQYF
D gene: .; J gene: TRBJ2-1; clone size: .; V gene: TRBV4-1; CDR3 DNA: TGCGCCAGCAGCCAATTGATAACGAGGGCGACGGACAATGAGCAGTTCTTC; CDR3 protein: CASSQLITRATDNEQFF
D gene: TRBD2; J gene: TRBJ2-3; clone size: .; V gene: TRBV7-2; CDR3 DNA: TGTGCCGGCAGTTTAGCGACTAGCGGGGGTGGAGGCACGCAGTATTTT; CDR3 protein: CAGSLATSGGGGTQYF
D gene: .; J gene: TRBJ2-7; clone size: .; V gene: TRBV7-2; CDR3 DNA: TGTGCCAGCAGCTTAGCAGGGGGGTTGGACGAGCAGTACTTC; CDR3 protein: CASSLAGGLDEQYF
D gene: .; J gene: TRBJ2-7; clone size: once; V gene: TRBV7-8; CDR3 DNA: TGTGCCAGCAGCTTAGAATCGGCAGTTTATGTTGTTTCCTACGAGCAGTACTTC; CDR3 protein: CASSLESAVYVVSYEQYF
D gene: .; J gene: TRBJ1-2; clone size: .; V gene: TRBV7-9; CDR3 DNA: TGTGCCAGCAGCCCCCCCGGAACAGTCTCACTAAGCTATGGCTACACCTTC; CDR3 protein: CASSPPGTVSLSYGYTF
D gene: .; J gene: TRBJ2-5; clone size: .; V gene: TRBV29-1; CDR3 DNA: TGCAGCGTTGAAGGTTACCAAGAGACCCAGTACTTC; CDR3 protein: CSVEGYQETQYF
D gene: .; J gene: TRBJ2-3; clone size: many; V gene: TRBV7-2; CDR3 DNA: TGTGCCAGCAGCTTCGGGGGGCCCACAGATACGCAGTATTTT; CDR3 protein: CASSFGGPTDTQYF
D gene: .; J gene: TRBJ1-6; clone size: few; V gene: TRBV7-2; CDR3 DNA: TGTGCCAGCAGCCAGACGGGACCTCCTAATTCACCCCTCCACTTT; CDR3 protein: CASSQTGPPNSPLHF
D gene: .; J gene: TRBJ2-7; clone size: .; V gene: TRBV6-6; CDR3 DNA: TGTGCCAGCATCCCGTCGGGGAGTTACGGGCAGTACTTC; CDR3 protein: CASIPSGSYGQYF
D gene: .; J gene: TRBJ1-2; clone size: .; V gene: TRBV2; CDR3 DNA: TGTGCCAGCAGCGTGGACAGTTTGGATGGCGGCTACACCTTC; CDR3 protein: CASSVDSLDGGYTF